This entry describes one TCR beta chain. Its antigen remains unidentified. This sample is part of a study of blood T cells in healthy people across ages. For the study at large: When template switching was applied, about one barcoded beta molecule was captured per two T cells.

The use of a sample-barcoded 5' primer and a J-beta primer mix characterized a second PCR of roughly 7 to 11 cycles. TCRdb analysed the 5' RACE reads with MiXCR anew, one entry per CDR3 protein. The sample consists of about 670,000 distinct CDR3 sequences, roughly half of them appearing once. Findings and caveats of the study: Compared with aged donors, long-lived donors showed fewer expanded clones, suggesting selection. CMV infection status of these donors was not known. Older age went with lower TCR beta diversity per million T cells, in a roughly linear way.

The CDR3 covers 17 residues. Germline V gene lookup returns CDR1 SGHVS and CDR2 FQNEAQ. Trimming removed 6 bases from V and 3 bases from J; junction bases left unmatched: 11. This TCR was recovered from a woman at least 80 years old in good health. The material sequenced was blood. V and J are TRBV7-8 and TRBJ1-3, with 10 bases that match TRBD1. CDR3 DNA sequence: TGTGCCAGCAGACCTAACAACCGGGACAGGGGTGGAAACACCATATATTTT. The encoded protein is CASRPNNRDRGGNTIYF.